This T cell receptor (beta chain) was profiled in a study of blood T cell repertoires in COVID-19. In the study overall: Donors in the United States, Italy and Spain gave samples during acute or convalescent COVID-19. T cells, B-cell-depleted T cells, or PBMCs supplied cDNA or gDNA.

Original data processing: Reference gene primers were amplified, and this amplification served to estimate nucleated cell counts. Clones were sequenced by immunoSEQ multiplex PCR, and TCRdb holds only the in-frame ones, with some missing. For V, J and clone size, that table is used; D and trimming come from the DNA. Altogether 20,000 or so clones are present, around 90% being singletons, with the ten largest covering 2.5% to 3.5%. The germline CDR1 and CDR2 sequences are MGHRA and YSYEKL. The CDR3 totals 15 residues. V was clipped by 1 base and J by 0 bases, with 8 bases between them. Source material: peripheral blood. V and J are TRBV4-1 and TRBJ2-3, with D possibly TRBD2 on 6 matching bases. This TCR was recovered from a woman between 65 and 79 years old with active COVID-19. The CDR3 here is CASSQVAGSTDTQYF. The CDR3 DNA is TGCGCCAGCAGCCAAGTGGCGGGGAGCACAGATACGCAGTATTTT.